Presented here are 9 T cell receptor beta chains from one specimen sequenced in a study of identical twins' blood T cells. Via MiXCR, TCRdb re-called the 5' RACE reads, giving one row per CDR3 protein. Of around 380,000 distinct CDR3 sequences in the sample, 28% are singletons; the top ten hold roughly 6.1%. The sequencing input was PBMCs. These receptors came from a woman aged 18-55 years in good health.

A few counts support this clonotype. The chain uses TRBV6-5 and TRBJ1-1; no firm D call. Germline V gene lookup returns CDR1 MNHEY and CDR2 SVGAGI. CDR3 length: 17 residues. The germline V and J ends were trimmed by 0 bases and 2 bases, with 16 bases remaining between them. This CDR3 reads CASSYSKGSGVNTEAFF. The CDR3 nucleotides are TGTGCCAGCAGTTACTCGAAAGGCAGCGGAGTAAACACTGAAGCTTTCTTT.

The chain carries TRBV27 and TRBJ2-2; no reliable D call. The V end was cut by 1 base, the J end by 7 bases, with 4 bases between. The germline V gene has CDR1 MNHEY and CDR2 SMNVEV (reference sequence). The CDR3 sequence is 12 residues long. For the CDR3, the DNA is TGTGCCAGCAGTTTATTGCTCGGGGAGCTGTTTTTT. This sequence encodes CASSLLLGELFF.

Ten or more counts support this clonotype. The V call is TRBV9, the J call TRBJ1-3; D is unresolved. Germline lookup yields CDR1 SGDLS and CDR2 YYNGEE. V was pared by 5 bases and J by 4 bases, with 7 bases between. The CDR3 extends over 12 amino acids. Written as DNA, the CDR3 is TGTGCCAGCAGTTACGTGGGAAACACCATATATTTT. Translated: CASSYVGNTIYF.

Of note for this clonotype: The junction shows a germline mismatch at one end, possibly a read error. The J gene is TRBJ1-6, the V gene TRBV6-2 or TRBV6-3; D is uncertain. CDR1 and CDR2 from the germline V gene are MNHEY and SVGEGT. The CDR3 covers 15 residues. In DNA form, the CDR3 reads TGTGCCAGCAGTTACTCGCGCGGCGATAATTCACCCCTCCGCTTT. This gives the protein CASSYSRGDNSPLRF.

Many counts were recorded for this clonotype. V and J are TRBV19 and TRBJ1-3; unclear D gene. The CDR3 extends over 15 amino acids. V shed 0 bases and J shed 2 bases, with 8 bases lying between them. Germline assignment: CDR1 LNHDA and CDR2 SQIVND (reference sequence). CDR3: CASSIDRAAGNTIYF. CDR3 DNA: TGTGCCAGTAGTATAGATCGGGCAGCTGGAAACACCATATATTTT.

V and J are TRBV7-9 and TRBJ1-2; D gene unclear. With 5 bases removed from V and 2 bases from J, the gap between germline ends came to 12 bases. The CDR3 covers 14 residues. Germline loops: CDR1 SEHNR, CDR2 FQNEAQ (reference sequence). CDR3 nucleotide sequence: TGTGCCAGCAGCCCCGTCGTAGTAAACTATGGCTACACCTTC. Protein: CASSPVVVNYGYTF.

This clonotype was observed at least ten times. V usage is TRBV11-3 and J usage is TRBJ2-1; the D is unclear. The CDR3 loop spans 14 amino acids. Trimming removed 4 bases from V and 7 bases from J, with 14 bases in between. CDR1 is SGHNT, CDR2 YENEEA, per germline. The CDR3 loop is CASSSDTRLNEQFF. The CDR3 DNA reads TGTGCCAGCAGCTCAGACACTCGACTGAATGAGCAGTTCTTC.

Turning to this clonotype: A read error is possible here, since a much larger clone lies one base away. The chain joins TRBV5-1 to TRBJ1-1, with TRBD1 as a possible D gene (5 bases). Germline V CDR1 and CDR2: SGHRS, YFSETQ. The CDR3 spans 14 residues. The CDR3 DNA is TGCGCCAGCAGCTTTCGGCGGGGGAACACTGTAGCTTTCTTT. Translating it yields CASSFRRGNTVAFF.

J is TRBJ1-2 and V is TRBV9, with D perhaps matching TRBD1 (5 bases). CDR1 and CDR2 (germline): SGDLS, YYNGEE. Trimming stripped 6 bases from V and 4 bases from J, with 19 bases between. The CDR3 runs 15 residues. In nucleotides, the CDR3 is TGTGCCAGCATCCTACCGGGGCGCGGTTCCTATGGCTACACCTTC. Its protein is CASILPGRGSYGYTF.